This TCR beta chain was recovered during a study of CD8 T cells in Susac syndrome. Notes on the study in general: The study's TCR sequencing and HLA analysis covered a relatively small number of individuals, and the study acknowledged this.

V shed 2 bases and J shed 8 bases, with 16 bases lying between them. CDR1 and CDR2 (germline): KGHSH, LQKENI. The CDR3 spans 16 residues. From blood CD8+ and CD4+ T cells, the TCR beta chain was sequenced. The authors negatively isolated CD8+ and CD4+ T cells and FACS-enriched TEMRA cells. The RNA, about 0.45 to 1 ug, was put through reverse transcription using random hexamers. It was immunoSEQ multiplex PCR that amplified TCR beta CDR3 across 54 Vbeta and 13 Jbeta. Each CDR3 protein gets one entry after TCRdb re-called the immunoSEQ multiplex PCR reads with MiXCR. The table has 180,000 or so distinct CDR3 sequences, about 94% seen once. Remarks on this clonotype: Its antigen is currently unknown.

This TCR was recovered from a human donor with multiple sclerosis. Specimen: CD4+ T cells from PBMCs. The chain employs TRBV18 and TRBJ1-6, with D possibly being TRBD1 (6 bases). CDR3 DNA sequence: TGTGCCAGCTCACCAATCCCGGGGGGCATGGATTCACCCCTCCACTTT. It encodes CASSPIPGGMDSPLHF.